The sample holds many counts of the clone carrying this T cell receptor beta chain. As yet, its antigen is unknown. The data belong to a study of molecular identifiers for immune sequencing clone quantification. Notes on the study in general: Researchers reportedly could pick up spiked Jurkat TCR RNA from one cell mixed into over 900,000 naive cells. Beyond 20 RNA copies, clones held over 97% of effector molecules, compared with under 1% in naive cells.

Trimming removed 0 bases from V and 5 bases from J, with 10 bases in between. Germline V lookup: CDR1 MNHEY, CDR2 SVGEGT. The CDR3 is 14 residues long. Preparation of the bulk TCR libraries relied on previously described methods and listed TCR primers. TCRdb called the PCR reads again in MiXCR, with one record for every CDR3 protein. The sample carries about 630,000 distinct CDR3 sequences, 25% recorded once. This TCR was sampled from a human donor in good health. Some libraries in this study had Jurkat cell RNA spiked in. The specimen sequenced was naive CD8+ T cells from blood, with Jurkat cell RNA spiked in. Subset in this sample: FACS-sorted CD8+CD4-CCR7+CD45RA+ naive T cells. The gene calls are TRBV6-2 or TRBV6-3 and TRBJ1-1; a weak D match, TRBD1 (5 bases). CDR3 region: CASSYSRRGTEAFF. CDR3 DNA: TGTGCCAGCAGTTACTCGCGCCGGGGGACTGAAGCTTTCTTT.